This T cell receptor beta chain was sequenced for a study of cytomegalovirus exposure and HLA in healthy donors. The wider study: In an earlier analysis, around 100 million unique TCR beta sequences were found from some 200 million T cells.

This PCR relied on a set of 60 Vbeta primers and 13 Jbeta primers. Only in-frame clones appear in the TCRdb table, and some are missing; sequencing was by immunoSEQ multiplex PCR. The repertoire includes over 150,000 clones, approximately 81% of them detected once, and about 1.3% sits in the top ten. Findings and limits, study-wide: Rare TCR sequences predominated, though certain public TCRs were found in many donors.

About this clone: Its antigen is unknown.

This CDR3 is 15 amino acids long. Per the germline V gene, CDR1 is SGHTA and CDR2 is FQGNSA. V shed 5 bases and J 1 base; nucleotides not matched to a gene: 5. The sequence came from a man between 18 and 29 years old in good health and CMV-seronegative. The rearrangement uses TRBV7-2 and TRBJ1-3; 7 bases match TRBD1. Sequences were obtained from PBMCs. The CDR3 sequence is CASSPKQGSGNTIYF. The CDR3 DNA reads as TGTGCCAGCAGCCCCAAACAGGGGTCTGGAAACACCATATATTTT.